The 14 T cell receptor beta chains below all came from one sample that was sequenced in a study of cytomegalovirus exposure and HLA in healthy donors. The PCR contained 60 Vbeta and 13 Jbeta primers. Produced via immunoSEQ multiplex PCR; TCRdb's table is partial and in-frame only. The sample lists under 200,000 clones, around 84% occurring once. Sequencing input: PBMCs. These receptors were collected from a woman aged 50 to 65 in good health and CMV-seropositive.

The chain carries TRBV6-5 and TRBJ1-2, with 8 positions matching TRBD1. The V gene's germline CDR1 is MNHEY and CDR2 SVGAGI. Unmatched junction bases numbered 10, after V lost 2 bases and J lost 8 bases. The CDR3 loop spans 15 amino acids. The CDR3 nucleotides read TGTGCCAGCAGTTACACAGACAGACAGGGGCTGGGCTACACCTTC. Its translation is CASSYTDRQGLGYTF.

This clone was seen once. The chain combines TRBV5-4 with TRBJ2-3; D may be TRBD1 (6 bases). The V gene's germline CDR1 is SGHNT and CDR2 YYREEE (reference sequence). V was trimmed by 5 bases and J by 5 bases, leaving 12 bases between them. The CDR3 extends over 13 amino acids. CDR3 nucleotides: TGTGCCAGCAGGTTCACAGGGATAGATACGCAGTATTTT. It codes for CASRFTGIDTQYF.

The V and J genes are TRBV5-4 and TRBJ2-7; 7 bases agree with TRBD1. This CDR3 comprises 14 residues. Germline assignment: CDR1 SGHNT and CDR2 YYREEE (reference sequence). The V gene end was trimmed by 4 bases and the J gene end by 4 bases; junction bases not matched to a gene: 8. The DNA of the CDR3 is TGTGCCAGCAGCAGAACAGGGGTCAGATACGAGCAGTACTTC. It encodes CASSRTGVRYEQYF.

The genes are TRBV2 and TRBJ2-2, with D possibly being TRBD1 (5 bases). The CDR3 length is 15 residues. With 1 base removed from V and 4 bases from J, the gap between germline ends came to 10 bases. Per germline, CDR1 SNHLY and CDR2 FYNNEI. CDR3 DNA: TGTGCCAGCAGTGAAGAACAGGCTGGCACCGGGGAGCTGTTTTTT. As protein: CASSEEQAGTGELFF.

V gene TRBV6-5 combines with J gene TRBJ1-1; D unresolved. This CDR3 region has 13 residues. The ends were cut back, 6 bases at V and 0 bases at J, with 8 bases in the middle. Germline CDR1 MNHEY, CDR2 SVGAGI. The CDR3, as DNA: TGTGCCAGCAGCCCCACAGTGAACACTGAAGCTTTCTTT. Protein product: CASSPTVNTEAFF.

The V call is TRBV7-9, the J call TRBJ1-6; 9 bases align to TRBD1. The CDR3 loop spans 14 amino acids. V shed 5 bases, J shed 9 bases, and the junction held 5 bases outside the gene matches. Per the germline V gene, CDR1 is SEHNR and CDR2 is FQNEAQ (reference sequence). The DNA for the CDR3 is TGTGCCAGCAGCCCCGGGACAGGGAGTTCACCCCTCCACTTT. This translates into CASSPGTGSSPLHF.

The chain employs TRBV9 and TRBJ2-1; the match to TRBD2 covers 8 bases. V lost 0 bases to trimming and J lost 6 bases; unmatched junction nucleotides: 2. The CDR3 totals 14 residues. Germline CDR1 and CDR2: SGDLS and YYNGEE. CDR3 nucleotides: TGTGCCAGCAGCGTAGGCGGGGGGACCAATGAGCAGTTCTTC. Translating gives CASSVGGGTNEQFF.

CDR3 DNA sequence: TGTGCCAGCAGTTACTCGTTCTCGGGGGGGAATTCACCCCTCCACTTT. This encodes CASSYSFSGGNSPLHF. The chain recombines TRBV6-6 with TRBJ1-6; a weak D match, TRBD1 (5 bases). The CDR3 sequence is 16 residues long. CDR1 is MNHNY, CDR2 SVGAGI, per germline (reference sequence). Trimming pared 0 bases from V and 7 bases from J, leaving 13 bases between.

The chain carries TRBV25-1 and TRBJ2-1; tentative D call: TRBD2 (6 bases). Germline V gene sequence: CDR1 MGHDK, CDR2 SYGVNS. Trimming removed 2 bases from V and 3 bases from J, with 20 bases in between. This CDR3 has 18 residues. CDR3 protein: CASSENAAGSRVYNEQFF. The CDR3 DNA reads TGTGCCAGCAGTGAAAACGCGGCGGGGTCTAGAGTCTACAATGAGCAGTTCTTC. The full variable domain, with the rest looked up from reference TRBV25-1 and TRBJ2-1, is EADIYQTPRYLVIGTGKKITLECSQTMGHDKMYWYQQDPGMELHLIHYSYGVNSTEKGDLSSESTVSRIRTEHFPLTLESARPSHTSQYLCASSENAAGSRVYNEQFFGPGTRLTVL.

V is TRBV7-2 and J is TRBJ1-2; the D is unclear. CDR3 length equals 12 residues. Looked up from germline, CDR1 is SGHTA and CDR2 is FQGNSA. V lost 5 bases to trimming and J lost 10 bases, with 14 bases between them. CDR3 sequence reads: CASSLRTETYTF. CDR3 nucleotides: TGTGCCAGCAGCCTAAGAACAGAAACCTACACCTTC.

The DNA for the CDR3 is TGTGCCAGCTCACCATTCTCATCCAGGGGGTTCTCTGGAAACACCATATATTTT. Protein product: CASSPFSSRGFSGNTIYF. The rearrangement links TRBV18 to TRBJ1-3; 7 bases are shared with TRBD1. V lost 2 bases and J lost 0; bases outside the gene matches: 10. Germline CDR1 and CDR2: KGHSH and LQKENI. This CDR3 has 18 amino acids.

The chain links TRBV7-3 to TRBJ1-1; the match to TRBD1 covers 8 bases. V was clipped by 0 bases and J by 4 bases; unmatched bases: 4. The CDR3 has 15 residues. The germline gives CDR1 SGHTA, CDR2 FQGTGA. DNA for the CDR3: TGTGCCAGCAGCTTAACGCAGGGGGCAGGCACTGAAGCTTTCTTT. Its translation is CASSLTQGAGTEAFF.

This clone was counted a single time. V usage is TRBV7-8 and J usage is TRBJ1-3; the match to TRBD1 covers 10 bases. CDR3 size: 18 residues. With V trimmed by 4 bases and J by 4 bases, 13 bases remained unmatched. Germline V gene sequence: CDR1 SGHVS, CDR2 FQNEAQ. CDR3 sequence: CASSYRDRGYFVGNTIYF. The CDR3 nucleotides read TGTGCCAGCAGCTACCGGGACAGGGGTTATTTTGTCGGAAACACCATATATTTT.

CDR3 nucleotides: TGTGCCAGCAGTCCCCTGGGAGGGGCGGGGTGGGGCTACACCTTC. It translates to CASSPLGGAGWGYTF. The genes are TRBV28 and TRBJ1-2, with D tentatively TRBD1 (5 bases). CDR3 length: 15 amino acids. Trimming cost V 5 bases and J 8 bases, with 21 bases left between them. The germline gives CDR1 MDHEN, CDR2 SYDVKM.